This passage covers 29 T cell receptor beta chains from one sample sequenced in a study of blood T cell repertoires in COVID-19. Here immunoSEQ multiplex PCR was the method, and the copy in TCRdb shows in-frame clones only, minus some. Of about 150,000 clones detected, about 86% appear once; the ten largest clones hold 25% to 30%. The source material was peripheral blood. These receptors originate from a woman aged 55-69 years with acute or convalescent COVID-19.

The chain employs TRBV12-3 or TRBV12-4 and TRBJ1-5; no reliable D call. V was clipped by 5 bases and J by 11 bases, with 13 bases between them. The CDR3 has 12 amino acids. The CDR3 bases are TGTGCCAGCAGTCCCGGGAAAGCAGCCCAGCATTTT. It codes for CASSPGKAAQHF.

This chain connects TRBV4-2 to TRBJ2-5; 10 bases are shared with TRBD2. Trimming at V came to 0 bases and at J to 1 base, leaving 2 bases not matched to a gene. This CDR3 is built from 16 residues. Germline CDR1 reads LGHNA; CDR2 reads YNFKEQ. The CDR3 loop reads CASSQDLAGGQETQYF. The DNA for the CDR3 is TGTGCCAGCAGCCAAGATTTAGCGGGGGGCCAAGAGACCCAGTACTTC.

The V call is TRBV24-1, the J call TRBJ2-1; 9 bases align to TRBD2. The CDR3 totals 17 residues. CDR1 is KGHDR, CDR2 SFDVKD, per germline. The V gene end was trimmed by 4 bases and the J gene end by 9 bases; junction bases not matched to a gene: 15. The CDR3 DNA reads as TGTGCCACCAGTGACCCGCGGACTAGCGTTAAAGTGGGTGAGCAGTTCTTC. This codes for CATSDPRTSVKVGEQFF.

The J gene is TRBJ1-5, the V gene TRBV10-2; D remains unclear. Trimming took off 2 bases at V and 7 bases at J, with 12 bases between the two ends. Germline lookup yields CDR1 WSHSY and CDR2 SAAADI. The CDR3 sequence is 14 residues long. Written as DNA, the CDR3 is TGCGCCAGCAGTGAGGGCAGCGTGATGCAGCCCCAGCATTTT. Protein product: CASSEGSVMQPQHF.

The chain is built from TRBV24-1 and TRBJ2-3; 7 positions match TRBD2. The CDR3 loop spans 16 amino acids. Germline assignment: CDR1 KGHDR and CDR2 SFDVKD. V shed 4 bases and J 1 base; nucleotides not matched to a gene: 7. CDR3 amino acids: CATSDIGRGGTDTQYF. The CDR3 bases are TGTGCCACCAGTGACATTGGACGGGGGGGCACAGATACGCAGTATTTT.

The rearrangement uses TRBV10-3 and TRBJ1-1, with TRBD1 matching over 12 bases. CDR3 length: 15 amino acids. The germline V gene encodes CDR1 ENHRY and CDR2 SYGVKD. Unmatched junction bases numbered 5, after V lost 4 bases and J lost 5 bases. In DNA, the CDR3 is TGTGCCATCAGTGGGGACAGGGGGCTGGGGACTGAAGCTTTCTTT. Translated: CAISGDRGLGTEAFF.

This clone was counted at least ten times. The V and J genes are TRBV4-1 and TRBJ1-1; D remains unclear. Germline V lookup: CDR1 MGHRA, CDR2 YSYEKL. V lost 3 bases, J lost 4 bases, and 12 bases lay in between. This CDR3 is 14 amino acids long. The CDR3 nucleotides read TGCGCCAGCAGCCAGGTGGAGTGGGTCACTGAAGCTTTCTTT. Translated: CASSQVEWVTEAFF.

V usage is TRBV2 and J usage is TRBJ1-4; the D is unclear. The length of the CDR3 is 15 residues. CDR1 is SNHLY, CDR2 FYNNEI, per germline. The germline V and J ends were trimmed by 3 bases and 8 bases, with 16 bases remaining between them. The CDR3 loop reads CASSDSSQSREKLFF. The CDR3 bases are TGTGCCAGCAGTGATTCGTCGCAAAGTCGGGAAAAACTGTTTTTT.

This chain joins TRBV6-2 or TRBV6-3 and TRBJ1-5; 10 bases match TRBD1. The J segment lost 4 bases and the V segment lost 0 bases, leaving 6 bases of the junction unmatched. In germline, CDR1 is MNHEY, CDR2 SVGEGT. CDR3 length: 17 residues. In nucleotides, the CDR3 is TGTGCCAGCAGTTACTCCGGGACAGGGGCTTCTAATCAGCCCCAGCATTTT. Translating gives CASSYSGTGASNQPQHF.

The chain combines TRBV7-2 with TRBJ2-6, with D possibly matching TRBD1 (5 bases). The length of the CDR3 is 14 residues. The germline CDR1 and CDR2 sequences are SGHTA and FQGNSA. Trimming stripped 5 bases from V and 10 bases from J, with 15 bases between. The CDR3 region is CASSQADSYNVLTF. The DNA of the CDR3 is TGTGCCAGCAGCCAAGCAGACAGTTATAACGTCCTGACTTTC.

In its sample, this clone was seen once. V usage is TRBV27 and J usage is TRBJ1-2; 9 bases are shared with TRBD1. J was trimmed by 2 bases and V by 5 bases; bases with no gene match: 12. This CDR3 contains 17 residues. The germline V gene has CDR1 MNHEY and CDR2 SMNVEV (reference sequence). The CDR3 DNA follows: TGTGCCAGCAGTCCATCCGGGACAGGGAGTTCGAACTATGGCTACACCTTC. As protein: CASSPSGTGSSNYGYTF.

V gene TRBV7-9 combines with J gene TRBJ2-1, with TRBD2 as a possible D gene (5 bases). This CDR3 contains 15 residues. Germline V gene data show CDR1 as SEHNR and CDR2 as FQNEAQ (reference sequence). V was trimmed by 2 bases and J by 4 bases, leaving 12 bases between them. The CDR3 coding sequence is TGTGCCAGCAGCTTATTCGGAGGATCATACAATGAGCAGTTCTTC. This sequence encodes CASSLFGGSYNEQFF.

The gene calls are TRBV19 and TRBJ1-1, with a weak D call TRBD1 (5 bases). Trimming stripped 4 bases from V and 2 bases from J, with 11 bases between. CDR1 is LNHDA and CDR2 is SQIVND in the germline V gene (reference sequence). The CDR3 has 14 amino acids. The CDR3 region has the DNA TGTGCCAGTAGTACACTTGACAGAAACACTGAAGCTTTCTTT. This codes for CASSTLDRNTEAFF.

This clone was seen a handful of times. V is TRBV27 and J is TRBJ1-4; D not resolved. There are 13 residues in the CDR3. Trimming took 10 bases from V and 5 from J, leaving 14 bases between them. Germline values: CDR1 MNHEY, CDR2 SMNVEV (reference sequence). The CDR3 DNA sequence: TGTGCCACCTCCGAGCACGGGAATGAAAAACTGTTTTTT. Encoded protein: CATSEHGNEKLFF.

The chain employs TRBV7-2 and TRBJ2-1; 14 bases are shared with TRBD2. CDR1 and CDR2 from the germline V gene are SGHTA and FQGNSA. Trimming cost V 2 bases and J 4 bases; bases outside gene matches: 4. This CDR3 is built from 17 residues. This CDR3 is CASSLPTSGGGYNEQFF. The CDR3 nucleotides read TGTGCCAGCAGCTTACCGACTAGCGGGGGGGGGTACAATGAGCAGTTCTTC.

This rearrangement joins TRBV5-8 to TRBJ2-1; D remains ambiguous. V was shortened by 0 bases and J by 0 bases, with 7 bases between the two germline ends. Germline CDR1 reads SGHTS; CDR2 reads YDEGEE. CDR3 length: 15 amino acids. This CDR3 reads CASSLVESSYNEQFF. CDR3 DNA: TGTGCCAGCAGCTTGGTGGAGAGCTCCTACAATGAGCAGTTCTTC.

The V and J genes are TRBV24-1 and TRBJ2-5; 10 bases align to TRBD1. The CDR3 has 16 residues. Germline V gene sequence: CDR1 KGHDR, CDR2 SFDVKD. V dropped 4 bases and J dropped 4; count of bases not matched to a gene: 8. The CDR3 sequence: CATSDQRTGGGETQYF. In DNA form, the CDR3 reads TGTGCCACCAGTGACCAACGGACAGGGGGAGGAGAGACCCAGTACTTC.

In its sample, this clone was seen a few times. The genes are TRBV9 and TRBJ2-1; D unresolved. V was cut by 3 bases and J by 0 bases, with 10 bases left in between. The CDR3 covers 15 residues. The germline CDR1 and CDR2 sequences are SGDLS and YYNGEE. The chain's CDR3 is CASSALGYSYNEQFF. The CDR3 nucleotides read TGTGCCAGCAGCGCCCTCGGGTACTCCTACAATGAGCAGTTCTTC. The whole variable domain, filled in from reference TRBV9 and TRBJ2-1, reads DSGVTQTPKHLITATGQRVTLRCSPRSGDLSVYWYQQSLDQGLQFLIQYYNGEERAKGNILERFSAQQFPDLHSELNLSSLELGDSALYFCASSALGYSYNEQFFGPGTRLTVL.

CDR3 nucleotide sequence: TGCGCCAGCAGTTTAAGCCCGCCGGATGAGCAGTTCTTC. This encodes CASSLSPPDEQFF. The genes are TRBV10-1 and TRBJ2-1; D ambiguous. The CDR3 has 13 residues. The ends were cut back, 5 bases at V and 8 bases at J, with 13 bases in the middle. Germline lookup yields CDR1 WNHNN and CDR2 SYGVQD (reference sequence).

This clone was seen a single time. The chain combines TRBV5-4 with TRBJ1-2; TRBD1 matches 10 bases. V lost 4 bases and J lost 8; bases outside the gene matches: 8. CDR3 length: 14 residues. Germline CDR1 and CDR2: SGHNT and YYREEE (reference sequence). The CDR3 bases are TGTGCCAGCAGCACGGGACAGGGGTTGGGCGGCTACACCTTC. This sequence encodes CASSTGQGLGGYTF.

The chain uses TRBV3-1 (or the pseudogene TRBV3-2) and TRBJ2-1; D perhaps matches TRBD2 (5 bases). Trimming took off 0 bases at V and 0 bases at J, with 12 bases between the two ends. The CDR3 is made up of 17 amino acids. Germline CDR1 and CDR2: LGHDT and YNNKEL (reference sequence). The CDR3 bases are TGTGCCAGCAGCCAAGATACCGGGGTAGACTCCTACAATGAGCAGTTCTTC. Its protein is CASSQDTGVDSYNEQFF.

The chain carries TRBV6-5 and TRBJ1-5; 7 bases agree with TRBD1. The CDR3 covers 15 residues. J lost 6 bases, V lost 5 bases, and 10 bases had no gene match. In germline, CDR1 is MNHEY, CDR2 SVGAGI. CDR3 coding DNA: TGTGCCAGCAGTAAAAACAGGGGAGTGGGTCAGCCCCAGCATTTT. It is translated as CASSKNRGVGQPQHF.

This clone has just a few counts. The chain joins TRBV6-1 to TRBJ1-6; TRBD1 matches 7 bases. The CDR3 has 14 residues. Germline assignment: CDR1 MNHNS and CDR2 SASEGT. J was trimmed by 4 bases and V by 10 bases; bases with no gene match: 7. CDR3 coding DNA: TGTGCCACGGCGGGGGGACAGTATAATTCACCCCTCCACTTT. Translated, it gives CATAGGQYNSPLHF.

The genes are TRBV3-1 (or the pseudogene TRBV3-2) and TRBJ2-1; 15 bases agree with TRBD2. CDR1 and CDR2 from the germline V gene are LGHDT and YNNKEL (reference sequence). The CDR3 covers 19 residues. The trim removed 4 bases at V and 0 bases at J, leaving 7 bases unmatched. CDR3 region: CASSRGTSGGLNSYNEQFF. In nucleotides, the CDR3 is TGTGCCAGCAGCCGGGGGACTAGCGGGGGGCTGAACTCCTACAATGAGCAGTTCTTC.

The gene calls are TRBV19 and TRBJ1-5; the match to TRBD1 covers 8 bases. With 9 bases clipped from V and 0 bases from J, the junction kept 4 bases outside the gene matches. The CDR3 is made up of 14 amino acids. Per the germline V gene, CDR1 is LNHDA and CDR2 is SQIVND (reference sequence). As DNA, the CDR3 is TGTGCCAGCCACGGACAGGGTAGCAATCAGCCCCAGCATTTT. Translated, it gives CASHGQGSNQPQHF.

The chain couples TRBV6-1 to TRBJ2-7; possibly TRBD2 for D (6 bases). Germline assignment: CDR1 MNHNS and CDR2 SASEGT. The V end lost 3 bases, the J end lost 4 bases, and 19 bases lay between the germline ends. The CDR3 loop spans 16 amino acids. The CDR3 is CASSEDGGAVGYEQYV. The DNA of the CDR3 is TGTGCCAGCAGTGAGGACGGGGGTGCGGTTGGGTACGAGCAGTACGTC.

The genes are TRBV24-1 and TRBJ2-3; TRBD1 matches at 8 bases. CDR3 length: 14 residues. Germline-derived CDR1 and CDR2 are KGHDR and SFDVKD. J lost 9 bases, V lost 0 bases, and 4 bases had no gene match. In nucleotides, the CDR3 is TGTGCCACCAGTGATTTGCAGGGGGCAGCCACGCAGTATTTT. Translating gives CATSDLQGAATQYF.

The J gene is TRBJ2-2, the V gene TRBV7-3, with unresolved D. The CDR3 runs to 15 residues. Germline assignment: CDR1 SGHTA and CDR2 FQGTGA. Trimming pared 5 bases from V and 5 bases from J, leaving 15 bases between. CDR3 DNA sequence: TGTGCCAGCAGCCCAGACCGTGACACTACCGGGGAGCTGTTTTTT. It translates to CASSPDRDTTGELFF.

V is TRBV14 and J is TRBJ2-5; 7 nucleotides agree with TRBD1. There are 14 residues in the CDR3. CDR1 and CDR2 from the germline V gene are SGHDN and FVKESK. Trimming at V came to 4 bases and at J to 5 bases, leaving 7 bases not matched to a gene. CDR3 protein: CASSRGQLGETQYF. CDR3 nucleotides: TGTGCCAGCAGCCGGGGACAGCTAGGGGAGACCCAGTACTTC.